This T cell receptor beta chain appears in the sequencing data of a study of shared clonotypes between healthy human individuals. Findings and limits, study-wide: Sampling covered blood only; tissue repertoires likely differ. Relative to their counterparts shared across all four donors, non-shared clonotypes exhibited diminished generation probabilities. Across a handful of donors, naive CD4 shared around 5.4%, naive CD8 approximately 3.5%, memory CD4 roughly 2.2%, memory CD8 over 0.3%.

A word on this clone: Its antigen is as yet unknown.

For sorted subsets, approximately 0.2 ug DNA per replicate equaled around 28,000 T cell genomes. Assay used: immunoSEQ multiplex PCR; TCRdb lists only in-frame clones, some missing. The sample contains some 550,000 clones, about 97% of which appear only once. Per germline, CDR1 KGHSH and CDR2 LQKENI. Between the trimmed V and J ends, which lost 2 bases and 6 bases, there was a span of 11 bases. The CDR3 extends over 13 amino acids. V usage is TRBV18 and J usage is TRBJ2-7, with D possibly TRBD2 on 5 matching bases. The receptor was derived from a woman younger than 45 in good health. The sample was naive CD4+ T cells sorted from blood. Subset noted: CD45RA+ positively selected. CDR3 sequence reads: CASSPTRGSEQYF. The DNA of the CDR3 is TGTGCCAGCTCACCAACCAGAGGGTCCGAGCAGTACTTC.